Each of the 16 T cell receptor beta chains below was sequenced from the same sample in a study of beta chain features in type 1 diabetes. TCRB transcripts that were expressed got sequenced, as all of the isolated RNA had been reverse transcribed. Sequencing used immunoSEQ multiplex PCR; TCRdb keeps in-frame clones, though not all of them. The table records more than 300,000 clones, around 8% of them present only once. The material sequenced was central memory CD4+ T cells from blood. The receptor set was obtained from a woman aged 18-35 years in good health.

This clone was seen ten or more times. The chain links TRBV28 to TRBJ2-5; tentative D call: TRBD2 (5 bases). Germline lookup yields CDR1 MDHEN and CDR2 SYDVKM. V was pared by 6 bases and J by 5 bases, with 22 bases between. The CDR3 spans 16 residues. CDR3 DNA sequence: TGTGCCAGCAGCCTCGGCACGGGATTGGTTGGGGAGACCCAGTACTTC. Encoded protein: CASSLGTGLVGETQYF.

This clone was seen more than once but under ten times. The chain links TRBV13 to TRBJ1-5, with 9 positions matching TRBD1. Germline-derived CDR1 and CDR2 are PRHDT and FYEKMQ (reference sequence). The length of the CDR3 is 15 residues. The V segment lost 5 bases and the J segment 1 base; nucleotides outside the gene matches: 3. DNA of the CDR3: TGTGCCAGCAGCCCCGGGACAGGGAGCAATCAGCCCCAGCATTTT. Its translation: CASSPGTGSNQPQHF. The variable domain in full, completed from reference TRBV13 and TRBJ1-5, reads AAGVIQSPRHLIKEKRETATLKCYPIPRHDTVYWYQQGPGQDPQFLISFYEKMQSDKGSIPDRFSAQQFSDYHSELNMSSLELGDSALYFCASSPGTGSNQPQHFGDGTRLSIL.

This clone occurred a few times. The chain couples TRBV7-9 to TRBJ2-1; no reliable D call. V shed 0 bases and J shed 8 bases, with 11 bases lying between them. CDR1 is SEHNR and CDR2 is FQNEAQ in the germline V gene (reference sequence). This CDR3 is 14 amino acids long. CDR3 in amino acids: CASSLASRLHEQFF. Here the CDR3 DNA reads TGTGCCAGCAGCTTAGCCTCGAGGCTCCATGAGCAGTTCTTC.

The rearrangement links TRBV6-1 to TRBJ1-1, with D possibly being TRBD1 (5 bases). There are 14 residues in the CDR3. V gave up 5 bases and J gave up 1 base, with 11 bases separating them. Germline-derived CDR1 and CDR2 are MNHNS and SASEGT. The CDR3 DNA sequence: TGTGCCAGCAGTACACAGGCGGCGAACACTGAAGCTTTCTTT. Protein: CASSTQAANTEAFF.

V gene TRBV7-9 combines with J gene TRBJ2-5; D unresolved. CDR3 length: 13 amino acids. CDR1 and CDR2 (germline): SEHNR, FQNEAQ (reference sequence). Trimming removed 5 bases from V and 5 bases from J, with 12 bases in between. The CDR3 DNA is TGTGCCAGCAGCCCCAGAGCCGGTGAGACCCAGTACTTC. Its protein product is CASSPRAGETQYF. The full variable domain, its missing parts supplied by reference TRBV7-9 and TRBJ2-5, is DTGVSQNPRHKITKRGQNVTFRCDPISEHNRLYWYRQTLGQGPEFLTYFQNEAQLEKSRLLSDRFSAERPKGSFSTLEIQRTEQGDSAMYLCASSPRAGETQYFGPGTRLLVL.

This clone was observed at least ten times. V usage is TRBV7-3 and J usage is TRBJ2-7, with TRBD2 matching 12 bases. CDR1 is SGHTA and CDR2 is FQGTGA in the germline V gene. V shed 2 bases and J 0 bases; nucleotides not matched to a gene: 5. The CDR3 sequence is 17 residues long. The CDR3 DNA is TGTGCCAGCAGCTTAGCAGCGACTAGCGGGAGCTCCTACGAGCAGTACTTC. Translation gives CASSLAATSGSSYEQYF.

The chain uses TRBV5-4 and TRBJ1-5; TRBD1 aligns across 9 bases. This CDR3 is 15 amino acids long. Trimming cost V 4 bases and J 3 bases; bases outside gene matches: 5. CDR1 SGHNT and CDR2 YYREEE come from the germline V gene (reference sequence). The CDR3 region is CASSEGTGHNQPQHF. The CDR3 region has the DNA TGTGCCAGCAGCGAGGGGACAGGGCACAATCAGCCCCAGCATTTT.

The rearrangement joins TRBV27 to TRBJ2-1; 13 bases align to TRBD2. CDR1 MNHEY and CDR2 SMNVEV come from the germline V gene (reference sequence). The J segment lost 8 bases and the V segment lost 3 bases, leaving 13 bases of the junction unmatched. The CDR3 runs 18 residues. The CDR3 loop is CASSFTPWTSGRVDEQFF. The CDR3 DNA reads as TGTGCCAGCAGTTTTACCCCTTGGACTAGCGGGAGAGTGGATGAGCAGTTCTTC.

This clone was detected many times. V is TRBV6-5 and J is TRBJ1-2; 9 bases are a match to TRBD1. The CDR3 contains 14 residues. Trimming cost V 0 bases and J 9 bases; bases outside gene matches: 5. Per germline, CDR1 MNHEY and CDR2 SVGAGI. CDR3 amino acids: CASSYSQGAGSYTF. Written as DNA, the CDR3 is TGTGCCAGCAGTTACTCACAGGGGGCCGGTAGCTACACCTTC.

This clone was detected ten times or more. CDR3 sequence reads: CASSMIGTGNYGYTF. CDR3 in DNA: TGTGCCAGCAGTATGATCGGGACAGGGAACTATGGCTACACCTTC. The V and J genes are TRBV2 and TRBJ1-2; 9 bases align to TRBD1. This CDR3 has 15 residues. Trimming cost V 5 bases and J 2 bases; bases outside gene matches: 6. Germline values: CDR1 SNHLY, CDR2 FYNNEI.

This clone has more than one count but fewer than ten. Other DNA sequences in the same sample also yield this CDR3. This chain connects TRBV5-4 to TRBJ2-2; D unclear. CDR1 is SGHNT, CDR2 YYREEE, per germline (reference sequence). Trimming shortened V by 0 bases and J by 8 bases, and 5 bases separated the two germline ends. The length of the CDR3 is 12 residues. The CDR3 DNA reads as TGTGCCAGCAGCTTGGAAGGTGGGGAGCTGTTTTTT. Its translation is CASSLEGGELFF.

The chain couples TRBV15 to TRBJ2-3; D gene ambiguous. Germline V gene lookup returns CDR1 LNHNV and CDR2 YYDKDF (reference sequence). The V gene lost 4 bases and the J gene lost 6 bases, with 14 bases spanning the gap. The CDR3 runs to 14 residues. The CDR3 coding sequence is TGTGCCACCAGCAAAAAGCCCCTTGAGGATACGCAGTATTTT. Its protein product is CATSKKPLEDTQYF.

J is TRBJ2-2 and V is TRBV7-9, with D hard to call. The CDR3 contains 15 residues. Germline CDR1 SEHNR, CDR2 FQNEAQ (reference sequence). V was cut by 2 bases and J by 4 bases, with 11 bases left in between. DNA for the CDR3: TGTGCCAGCAGCTTATTAGGGTCCCGCACCGGGGAGCTGTTTTTT. Translating it yields CASSLLGSRTGELFF.

This clone was recorded a few times. The V gene is TRBV18, the J gene TRBJ2-7; maybe TRBD2 (6 bases). Germline V CDR1 and CDR2: KGHSH, LQKENI. The CDR3 has 13 amino acids. V lost 3 bases and J lost 6, with 12 bases in between. In DNA form, the CDR3 reads TGTGCCAGCTCACCGGCACGGGACTCCGAGCAGTACTTC. This encodes CASSPARDSEQYF.

This clone was seen more than once but under ten times. V and J are TRBV27 and TRBJ2-7, with D unresolved. Trimming removed 8 bases from V and 2 bases from J, with 13 bases in between. CDR3 size: 13 residues. CDR1 is MNHEY, CDR2 SMNVEV, per germline (reference sequence). In DNA form, the CDR3 reads TGTGCCAGCGCACGGAGCGCAGCCTACGAGCAGTACTTC. Residues: CASARSAAYEQYF.

The CDR3 coding sequence is TGTGCTAGTGGTCGAGAGGGGGGCCTCGATGGCTACACCTTC. The encoded protein is CASGREGGLDGYTF. The chain links TRBV12-5 to TRBJ1-2; D perhaps matches TRBD1 (6 bases). This CDR3 has 14 residues. Looked up from germline, CDR1 is LGHNT and CDR2 is FRNRAP. V shed 5 bases and J shed 6 bases, with 16 bases lying between them.